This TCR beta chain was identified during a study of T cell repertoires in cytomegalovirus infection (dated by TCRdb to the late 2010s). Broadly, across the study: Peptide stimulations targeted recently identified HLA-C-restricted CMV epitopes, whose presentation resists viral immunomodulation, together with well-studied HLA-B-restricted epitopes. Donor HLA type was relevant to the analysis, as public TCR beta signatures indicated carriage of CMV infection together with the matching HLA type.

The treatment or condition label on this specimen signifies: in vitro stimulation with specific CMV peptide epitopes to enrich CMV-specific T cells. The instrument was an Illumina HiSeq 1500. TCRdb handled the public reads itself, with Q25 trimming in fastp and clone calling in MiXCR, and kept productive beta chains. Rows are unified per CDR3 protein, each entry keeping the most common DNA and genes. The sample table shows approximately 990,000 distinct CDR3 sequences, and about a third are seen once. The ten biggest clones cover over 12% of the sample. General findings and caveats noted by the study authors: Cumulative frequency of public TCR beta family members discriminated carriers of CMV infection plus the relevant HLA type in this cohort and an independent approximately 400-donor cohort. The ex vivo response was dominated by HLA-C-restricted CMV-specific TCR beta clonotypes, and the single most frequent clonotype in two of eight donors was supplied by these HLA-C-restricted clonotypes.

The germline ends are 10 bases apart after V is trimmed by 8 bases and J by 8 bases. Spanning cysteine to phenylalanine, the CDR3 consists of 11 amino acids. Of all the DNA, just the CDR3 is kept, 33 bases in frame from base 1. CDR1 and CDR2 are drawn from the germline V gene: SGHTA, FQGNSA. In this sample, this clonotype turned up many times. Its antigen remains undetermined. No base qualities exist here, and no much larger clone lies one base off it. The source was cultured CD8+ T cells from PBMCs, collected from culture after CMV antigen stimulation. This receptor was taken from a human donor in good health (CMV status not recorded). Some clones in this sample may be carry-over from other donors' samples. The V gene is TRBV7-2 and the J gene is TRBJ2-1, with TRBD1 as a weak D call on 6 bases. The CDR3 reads CASQGPYEQFF. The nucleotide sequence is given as TGTGCCAGCCAGGGGCCGTATGAGCAGTTCTTC.